These T cell receptor beta chains were read from a single sample in a study of blood T cell repertoires in COVID-19. Clones were read by immunoSEQ multiplex PCR, and TCRdb kept only the in-frame ones, dropping some. The sample includes approximately 200,000 clones, 85% to 90% of them seen just once. The sequenced sample consisted of peripheral blood. Receptor source: a person aged 65-85 years with COVID-19, enrolled during active disease. Each CDR3 is given with its conserved first and last residue.

>TRBJ1-5|TRBV4-2
CASSQTTGGFSQPQHF
>TRBJ2-3|TRBV21-1
CASSKARESSFASGKVADTQYF
>TRBJ1-5|TRBV28
CASSLPGQPQHF
>TRBJ1-5|TRBV5-8
CASSFHRGIGSNQPQHF
>TRBJ1-5|TRBV6-1
CASSNSPNQPQHF
>TRBJ2-1|TRBV7-8
CASRQPGQGTYNEQFF
>TRBJ2-7|TRBV5-5
CASSLGVAVTYEQYF
>TRBJ2-7|TRBV10-3
CATKLDRAEQYF
>TRBJ1-2|TRBV6-5
CASQRKRTAENGYTF
>TRBJ1-3|TRBV5-1
CASSLLGQGASGNTIYF
>TRBJ1-5|TRBV2
CASSKDSDQPQHF
>TRBJ2-1|TRBV7-3
CASSLGGLTSGGSNEQFF
>TRBJ2-6|TRBV18
CASSPSVSGANVLTF
>TRBJ2-7|TRBV7-2
CASSLDRAYEQYF
>TRBJ2-1|TRBV5-4
CASSLGATSRGNEQFF
>TRBJ1-1|TRBV19
CASSISRQGEMNTEAFF